This T cell receptor beta chain was sequenced for a study of blood T cell repertoires in COVID-19. CDR1 is MDHEN and CDR2 is SYDVKM in the germline V gene. This CDR3 has 15 residues. V lost 1 base, J lost 1 base, and 2 bases stayed unmatched. All enrollees were about 18 to 89 years old and from about 24 US areas. Two negative PCRs, clearance, or symptom resolution were required of recovered Cohort 3 donors. Clones were sequenced by immunoSEQ multiplex PCR, and TCRdb holds only the in-frame ones, with some missing. In the table there are roughly 160,000 clones, around 82% of which are singletons. This clonotype was obtained from a man aged 60 to 69 who had recovered from COVID-19. The specimen sequenced was PBMCs or T cells enriched from blood (not recorded which). The chain uses TRBV28 and TRBJ1-1, with 8 positions matching TRBD1. The DNA of the CDR3 is TGTGCCAGCAGTTTATTAACAGGGGGGAACACTGAAGCTTTCTTT. This gives the protein CASSLLTGGNTEAFF. Using reference TRBV28 and TRBJ1-1 for the parts outside the CDR3, the full variable domain is DVKVTQSSRYLVKRTGEKVFLECVQDMDHENMFWYRQDPGLGLRLIYFSYDVKMKEKGDIPEGYSVSREKKERFSLILESASTNQTSMYLCASSLLTGGNTEAFFGQGTRLTVV.